One sample yielded the 23 T cell receptor beta chains listed below, sequenced in a study of blood T cell repertoires in COVID-19 (dated by TCRdb to about 2020). Library prep was done by the immunoSEQ multiplex PCR assay. The immuneACCESS repertoire file appears here via TCRdb, limited to in-frame rearrangements. These files lack a portion of the clones; in checked studies, under half of the deficit traces to unresolved V genes, and the cause of the others is not known. Present in this sample are 100,000 to 150,000 clones, about 80% of which were seen just once. The ten top clones hold about 40% of the sample. The sequencing input was peripheral blood. Receptor source: a man aged 35 to 55 with active or convalescent COVID-19.

This clone showed up just once. The chain combines TRBV3-1 (or the pseudogene TRBV3-2) with TRBJ2-1; TRBD2 agrees at 11 bases. The V and J ends lost 4 bases and 16 bases, in that order; junction bases with no gene match: 21. The germline V gene encodes CDR1 LGHDT and CDR2 YNNKEL (reference sequence). This CDR3 is built from 17 residues. The CDR3 sequence: CASSPLTSGTSGYKRFF. DNA for the CDR3: TGTGCCAGCAGCCCCCTAACTTCCGGGACTAGCGGATACAAGCGCTTCTTC.

This chain's CDR3 is CASSEAVEGSTDTQYF. Here the CDR3 DNA reads TGTGCCAGCAGTGAAGCCGTAGAGGGAAGCACAGATACGCAGTATTTT. V and J are TRBV6-1 and TRBJ2-3; weak D call: TRBD2 (5 bases). Per germline, CDR1 MNHNS and CDR2 SASEGT. The CDR3 has 16 residues. The germline V and J ends were trimmed by 0 bases and 0 bases, with 10 bases remaining between them.

The chain is built from TRBV6-2 or TRBV6-3 and TRBJ1-1, with D maybe TRBD1 (6 bases). Germline CDR1 is MNHEY and CDR2 is SVGEGT. The CDR3 contains 14 residues. The ends were cut back, 3 bases at V and 5 bases at J, with 13 bases in the middle. CDR3: CASSYAGGPTEAFF. In DNA, the CDR3 is TGTGCCAGCAGTTATGCGGGGGGGCCTACTGAAGCTTTCTTT.

J is TRBJ2-7 and V is TRBV5-1; 7 nucleotides line up with TRBD1. This CDR3 has 13 amino acids. V lost 5 bases and J lost 3; bases outside the gene matches: 5. Germline assignment: CDR1 SGHRS and CDR2 YFSETQ. This CDR3 is CASRGTEIYEQYF. CDR3 sequence (DNA): TGCGCCAGCAGAGGGACAGAGATCTACGAGCAGTACTTC.

The chain is built from TRBV19 and TRBJ1-5, with a weak D call TRBD1 (6 bases). This CDR3 contains 15 residues. Germline V gene sequence: CDR1 LNHDA, CDR2 SQIVND (reference sequence). V shed 10 bases and J shed 9 bases, with 25 bases lying between them. The CDR3 DNA sequence: TGTGCCATCAGACCGGGACACCTTAGCGCGGGGCCCCAGCATTTT. This sequence encodes CAIRPGHLSAGPQHF.

The V and J genes are TRBV19 and TRBJ1-5; 7 bases match TRBD1. The CDR3 sequence is 14 residues long. V gave up 11 bases and J gave up 3 bases; unmatched junction bases: 10. CDR1 and CDR2 (germline): LNHDA, SQIVND (reference sequence). In nucleotides, the CDR3 is TGTGCCGCAACACGACAGGGATCCAATCAGCCCCAGCATTTT. Its translation: CAATRQGSNQPQHF.

This clone appeared a few times. V is TRBV1 and J is TRBJ1-1; TRBD1 is taken as the D call from the table, unchecked against the DNA. TRBV1 is given as a pseudogene. This CDR3 contains 17 residues. The CDR3 DNA reads TGCACCAGCAGCCAAGATCAGCGACTGAAGGGGGACACTGAAGCTTTCTTT. Its protein is CTSSQDQRLKGDTEAFF.

The chain joins TRBV3-1 (or the pseudogene TRBV3-2) to TRBJ1-2, with 7 bases lining up with TRBD1. Unmatched junction bases numbered 9, after V lost 6 bases and J lost 8 bases. The CDR3 is made up of 13 amino acids. The germline V gene encodes CDR1 LGHDT and CDR2 YNNKEL (reference sequence). CDR3 in amino acids: CASRPGTEGGYTF. The DNA for the CDR3 is TGTGCCAGCAGACCCGGGACAGAGGGCGGCTACACCTTC.

The V and J genes are TRBV19 and TRBJ1-2, with D perhaps TRBD1 (5 bases). The V and J ends lost 4 bases and 4 bases respectively, with 13 bases between them. The germline V gene encodes CDR1 LNHDA and CDR2 SQIVND (reference sequence). CDR3 size: 14 residues. CDR3 DNA: TGTGCCAGTAGTAGGAAAGGGGCTAGCTATGGCTACACCTTC. Translated, it gives CASSRKGASYGYTF.

The CDR3 is CASWHPGRGATEAFF. The CDR3 coding sequence is TGTGCCAGCTGGCATCCCGGCAGGGGGGCCACTGAAGCTTTCTTT. The V call is TRBV6-6, the J call TRBJ1-1, with 7 bases matching TRBD1. In germline, CDR1 is MNHNY, CDR2 SVGAGI (reference sequence). The CDR3 sequence is 15 residues long. With V trimmed by 8 bases and J by 4 bases, 13 bases remained unmatched.

The chain is built from TRBV6-1 and TRBJ2-2; 7 bases line up with TRBD1. V lost 1 base to trimming and J lost 1 base; unmatched junction nucleotides: 0. The CDR3 covers 15 residues. CDR1 and CDR2 (germline): MNHNS, SASEGT. The CDR3 nucleotides read TGTGCCAGCAGTGAAGACAGGGGGAACACCGGGGAGCTGTTTTTT. Amino acid sequence: CASSEDRGNTGELFF.

The rearrangement uses TRBV11-2 and TRBJ2-7, with D perhaps matching TRBD1 (7 bases). In germline, CDR1 is SGHAT, CDR2 FQNNGV. This CDR3 contains 14 residues. The germline V and J ends were trimmed by 5 bases and 3 bases, with 14 bases remaining between them. CDR3 sequence: CASSGGTVFYEQYF. The CDR3 coding sequence is TGTGCCAGCAGCGGGGGGACAGTATTCTACGAGCAGTACTTC.

CDR3 sequence reads: CSVEVQRDTEAFF. The DNA for the CDR3 is TGCAGCGTTGAAGTCCAGAGGGACACTGAAGCTTTCTTT. The gene calls are TRBV29-1 and TRBJ1-1, with D unresolved. The CDR3 is made up of 13 amino acids. Between the trimmed V and J ends, which lost 1 base and 3 bases, there was a span of 9 bases. The germline gives CDR1 SQVTM, CDR2 ANQGSEA.

The chain is built from TRBV7-9 and TRBJ2-3; 15 nucleotides agree with TRBD2. Germline V gene data show CDR1 as SEHNR and CDR2 as FQNEAQ (reference sequence). V was clipped by 1 base and J by 4 bases; unmatched bases: 6. There are 18 residues in the CDR3. CDR3 amino acids: CASSLVVGLAGGPDTQYF. The CDR3 bases are TGTGCCAGCAGCTTAGTAGTGGGACTAGCGGGAGGCCCAGATACGCAGTATTTT.

V and J are TRBV19 and TRBJ1-4, with TRBD1 as a possible D gene (5 bases). The CDR3 is 15 residues long. Germline CDR1 LNHDA, CDR2 SQIVND (reference sequence). V lost 6 bases and J 0 bases, leaving 11 bases between the germline ends. This chain's CDR3 is CASSRQPATNEKLFF. CDR3 nucleotide sequence: TGTGCCAGTAGCAGACAGCCTGCAACTAATGAAAAACTGTTTTTT.

The chain couples TRBV29-1 to TRBJ2-3; weak D call: TRBD2 (7 bases). Germline V lookup: CDR1 SQVTM, CDR2 ANQGSEA. Trimming removed 2 bases at V and 2 bases at J, with 11 bases between. The CDR3 is 14 residues long. DNA of the CDR3: TGCAGCGTTGAAAGGGGGGGGTTCACAGATACGCAGTATTTT. It codes for CSVERGGFTDTQYF.

The rearrangement uses TRBV21-1 and TRBJ1-5; the DNA was not used to check the table's D call, TRBD1. TRBV21-1 is a known pseudogene. There are 21 residues in the CDR3. The CDR3 reads CASSIYRDTSGRTVSNQPQHF. CDR3 in DNA: TGTGCCAGCAGCATATACCGGGACACCTCGGGCCGGACCGTCAGCAATCAGCCCCAGCATTTT.

The rearrangement links TRBV29-1 to TRBJ2-3; 12 nucleotides align to TRBD2. Germline CDR1 is SQVTM and CDR2 is ANQGSEA. V lost 7 bases, J lost 3 bases, and 11 bases stayed unmatched. This CDR3 has 16 residues. CDR3 sequence reads: CSAGLAGKVRTDTQYF. The CDR3 DNA sequence: TGCAGCGCCGGACTAGCGGGAAAGGTTAGGACAGATACGCAGTATTTT.

V gene TRBV27 combines with J gene TRBJ1-2; possible D gene TRBD1, 5 bases. With 6 bases removed from V and 2 bases from J, the gap between germline ends came to 16 bases. This CDR3 spans 15 amino acids. From germline, CDR1 is MNHEY and CDR2 SMNVEV (reference sequence). The CDR3 reads CASSPSWAGNYGYTF. CDR3 nucleotide sequence: TGTGCCAGCAGCCCTTCATGGGCAGGGAACTATGGCTACACCTTC.

The J gene is TRBJ2-7, the V gene TRBV2, with 8 bases identical to TRBD2. The CDR3 extends over 13 amino acids. The germline V gene has CDR1 SNHLY and CDR2 FYNNEI. V dropped 6 bases and J dropped 7; count of bases not matched to a gene: 8. CDR3 in amino acids: CASRKLAEEEQYF. CDR3 nucleotide sequence: TGTGCCAGCAGGAAACTAGCGGAAGAAGAGCAGTACTTC.

The gene calls are TRBV4-1 and TRBJ2-5; possibly TRBD2 for D (6 bases). Germline values: CDR1 MGHRA, CDR2 YSYEKL. This CDR3 is 17 amino acids long. V gave up 1 base and J gave up 2 bases, with 17 bases separating them. The CDR3 spells CASSQGGGRILQETQYF. CDR3 in DNA: TGCGCCAGCAGCCAAGGTGGGGGGAGGATTCTGCAAGAGACCCAGTACTTC.

This chain joins TRBV29-1 and TRBJ2-5; 10 bases align to TRBD2. Germline CDR1 is SQVTM and CDR2 is ANQGSEA. V was pared by 7 bases and J by 5 bases, with 10 bases of the junction left unmatched. The CDR3 is 14 residues long. CDR3 coding DNA: TGCAGCGCATCAAGCGGGGGGGCCGGGGAGACCCAGTACTTC. Residues: CSASSGGAGETQYF.

CDR3 in amino acids: CATSERTANYGYTF. CDR3 sequence (DNA): TGTGCCACCAGTGAACGGACAGCGAACTATGGCTACACCTTC. V is TRBV24-1 and J is TRBJ1-2, with D tentatively TRBD1 (6 bases). Trimming left V 4 bases short and J 2 bases short, with 10 bases between. The V gene's germline CDR1 is KGHDR and CDR2 SFDVKD. There are 14 residues in the CDR3.